The 15 T cell receptor beta chains given below trace back to one sample, sequenced in a study of T-cell reconstitution after alpha-beta-depleted transplantation in children. A TCRbeta library incorporating unique molecular identifiers was prepared. In TCRdb, the PCR reads were re-called with MiXCR into one record per CDR3 protein. Of 200,000 to 250,000 distinct CDR3 sequences listed, approximately 9.5% were seen once; the top ten hold over 5%. This material consisted of PBMCs from the stem cell graft donor, taken from the stem cell graft. The origin of the receptors is a human donor who donated a stem cell graft to a child with acute lymphoblastic leukemia.

This clonotype was picked up many times. The junction shows a germline mismatch at one end, possibly a read error. The CDR3 here is CASSFQETQYF. The CDR3 region has the DNA TGTGCCAGCAGCTTTCAAGAGACCCAGTACTTC. The chain joins TRBV5-1 to TRBJ2-5; no clear D gene. Germline values: CDR1 SGHRS, CDR2 YFSETQ. This CDR3 has 11 amino acids.

This clonotype was counted between two and nine times. The rearrangement joins TRBV2 to TRBJ2-1; possible D gene TRBD2, 5 bases. Trimming cost V 8 bases and J 1 base, with 15 bases left between them. CDR1 and CDR2 (germline): SNHLY, FYNNEI. This CDR3 spans 15 amino acids. The chain's CDR3 is CASVPDRGSYNEQFF. The CDR3 region has the DNA TGTGCCAGCGTCCCGGACCGGGGATCCTACAATGAGCAGTTCTTC.

In its sample, this clonotype was seen a few times. The chain links TRBV7-7 to TRBJ2-2; 7 bases align to TRBD2. Germline-derived CDR1 and CDR2 are SSHAT and FNYEAQ (reference sequence). Trimming at V came to 6 bases and at J to 0 bases, leaving 13 bases not matched to a gene. CDR3 length equals 18 residues. CDR3 nucleotides: TGTGCCAGCAGTCTTGTCCCTCCGGGACTATCGAACACCGGGGAGCTGTTTTTT. It specifies CASSLVPPGLSNTGELFF.

The chain carries TRBV5-8 and TRBJ1-4, with a weak D call TRBD1 (5 bases). Trimming removed 1 base at V and 3 bases at J, with 13 bases between. From germline, CDR1 is SGHTS and CDR2 YDEGEE. This CDR3 comprises 16 residues. The CDR3 reads CASSLNSGTANEKLFF. The CDR3 DNA sequence: TGTGCCAGCAGCTTGAATTCCGGGACGGCTAATGAAAAACTGTTTTTT.

The sample holds many counts of this clonotype. This chain joins TRBV7-8 and TRBJ1-5; 7 bases are a match to TRBD1. V was clipped by 5 bases and J by 3 bases; unmatched bases: 7. The CDR3 consists of 15 residues. Germline V gene sequence: CDR1 SGHVS, CDR2 FQNEAQ. In DNA form, the CDR3 reads TGTGCCAGCAGCCGCCTAGGGACAGTCAATCAGCCCCAGCATTTT. This sequence encodes CASSRLGTVNQPQHF.

There are many counts of this clonotype. The chain combines TRBV20-1 with TRBJ1-5; 7 nucleotides agree with TRBD1. Germline CDR1 reads DFQATT; CDR2 reads SNEGSKA (reference sequence). J gave up 4 bases and V 1 base, and 4 bases lay outside the gene matches. This CDR3 has 14 amino acids. CDR3 bases: TGCAGTGCTAGAGTTCGGGACAGAAATCAGCCCCAGCATTTT. Protein product: CSARVRDRNQPQHF.

The chain uses TRBV7-2 and TRBJ1-2; 12 nucleotides align to TRBD1. This CDR3 region has 15 residues. Germline CDR1 is SGHTA and CDR2 is FQGNSA. After removal of 2 bases from V and 6 bases from J, the junction contained 4 bases not matched to a gene. The CDR3 bases are TGTGCCAGCAGCTTATGGGGACAGGGGGCGGATGGCTACACCTTC. Translating it yields CASSLWGQGADGYTF.

The V call is TRBV5-1, the J call TRBJ1-2, with D maybe TRBD1 (6 bases). The V end was cut by 4 bases, the J end by 7 bases, with 17 bases between. There are 14 residues in the CDR3. Germline lookup yields CDR1 SGHRS and CDR2 YFSETQ. CDR3 residues: CASSTGTFEFGYTF. The CDR3 nucleotides read TGCGCCAGCAGCACAGGGACATTTGAGTTTGGCTACACCTTC.

The chain couples TRBV4-3 to TRBJ1-4; D not resolved. Trimming pared 0 bases from V and 5 bases from J, leaving 13 bases between. This CDR3 contains 16 residues. Germline loops: CDR1 LGHNA, CDR2 YSLEER. This CDR3 reads CASSQDRAGSNEKLFF. The CDR3 DNA follows: TGCGCCAGCAGCCAAGATCGAGCAGGATCGAATGAAAAACTGTTTTTT.

The chain uses TRBV6-1 and TRBJ2-2; maybe TRBD2 (6 bases). The germline V gene has CDR1 MNHNS and CDR2 SASEGT. The V end was cut by 6 bases, the J end by 4 bases, with 15 bases between. The CDR3 has 15 amino acids. In DNA form, the CDR3 reads TGTGCCAGCAGACGTGGGGAGGAAATCACCGGGGAGCTGTTTTTT. Amino acid sequence: CASRRGEEITGELFF.

The chain employs TRBV10-3 and TRBJ2-2; D might be TRBD1 (6 bases). Trimming took 8 bases from V and 0 from J, leaving 16 bases between them. Germline V gene sequence: CDR1 ENHRY, CDR2 SYGVKD. This CDR3 has 16 amino acids. The CDR3 is CAIASGTITNTGELFF. The CDR3 coding sequence is TGTGCCATCGCCTCTGGGACAATTACGAACACCGGGGAGCTGTTTTTT.

The table lists this clonotype with many counts. V gene TRBV5-1 combines with J gene TRBJ1-4; D perhaps matches TRBD1 (6 bases). The CDR3 sequence is 14 residues long. V was trimmed by 3 bases and J by 8 bases, leaving 14 bases between them. Germline CDR1 SGHRS, CDR2 YFSETQ. The CDR3 here is CASSSRGGDEKLFF. CDR3 DNA: TGCGCCAGCAGCTCGAGAGGGGGGGACGAAAAACTGTTTTTT.

V usage is TRBV29-1 and J usage is TRBJ2-7; D might be TRBD1 or TRBD2, each matching 5 bases. The CDR3 is 15 residues long. V dropped 7 bases and J dropped 3 bases, with 22 bases sitting between them. Germline CDR1 SQVTM, CDR2 ANQGSEA. The CDR3 bases are TGCAGCGCCACAAAGGGACCCCTGGGCGACTACGAGCAGTACTTC. Its protein is CSATKGPLGDYEQYF.

The J gene is TRBJ1-6, the V gene TRBV20-1, with 9 bases aligning to TRBD1. J was trimmed by 6 bases and V by 3 bases; bases with no gene match: 3. Looked up from germline, CDR1 is DFQATT and CDR2 is SNEGSKA (reference sequence). The CDR3 runs to 14 residues. The CDR3 DNA sequence: TGCAGTGCTAGCTACAGGGGGCCTAATTCACCCCTCCACTTT. Translating it yields CSASYRGPNSPLHF.

This clonotype was observed a few times. J is TRBJ2-3 and V is TRBV12-3 or TRBV12-4; TRBD2 aligns across 10 bases. The J segment lost 2 bases and the V segment lost 1 base, leaving 6 bases of the junction unmatched. The CDR3 has 17 amino acids. The CDR3 sequence is CASSLVLAGASTDTQYF. CDR3 bases: TGTGCCAGCAGTTTAGTCCTAGCGGGGGCCTCCACAGATACGCAGTATTTT.